This T cell receptor beta chain was observed in a study of T cells in Graves' hyperthyroidism and ophthalmopathy. The study, taken as a whole, reports: Blood shared most expanded thyroid clonotypes above 0.001.

Trimming cost V 6 bases and J 0 bases, with 13 bases left between them. CDR3 length: 15 residues. Germline V CDR1 and CDR2: SGDLS, YYNGEE. Concerning this clonotype: What it recognizes is unknown.

RNA transcripts yielded amplified TCR beta CDR3 regions. First-round RT-PCR with HTBI primers amplified the TCR CDR3 region. TCRdb reprocessed the multiplex PCR reads via MiXCR and lists one record per CDR3 protein. The table lists 500,000 or so distinct CDR3 sequences, roughly 17% of them singletons. Diagnostic assessment was based on clinical symptoms, serum thyroxine and TRAb, thyroid ultrasound and orbital computed tomography. The sequenced material came from blood. The chain links TRBV9 to TRBJ1-5; D is perhaps TRBD1 (6 bases). The source of this sequence is a woman in her late teens or twenties with Graves' ophthalmopathy. The CDR3 loop reads CASNGTGNSNQPQHF. The CDR3 bases are TGTGCCAGCAACGGTACAGGGAATAGCAATCAGCCCCAGCATTTT.